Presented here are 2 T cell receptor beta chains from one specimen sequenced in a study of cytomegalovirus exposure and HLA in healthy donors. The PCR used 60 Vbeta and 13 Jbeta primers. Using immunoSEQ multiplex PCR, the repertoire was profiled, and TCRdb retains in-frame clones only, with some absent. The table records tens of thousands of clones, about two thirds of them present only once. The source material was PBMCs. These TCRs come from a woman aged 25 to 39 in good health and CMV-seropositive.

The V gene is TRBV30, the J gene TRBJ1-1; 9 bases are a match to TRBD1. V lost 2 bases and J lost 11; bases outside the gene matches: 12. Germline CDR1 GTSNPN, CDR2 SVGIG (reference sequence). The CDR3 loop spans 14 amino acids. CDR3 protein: CAWSLPGTGRVAFF. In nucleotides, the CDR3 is TGTGCCTGGAGTCTCCCCGGGACAGGGAGGGTGGCTTTCTTT.

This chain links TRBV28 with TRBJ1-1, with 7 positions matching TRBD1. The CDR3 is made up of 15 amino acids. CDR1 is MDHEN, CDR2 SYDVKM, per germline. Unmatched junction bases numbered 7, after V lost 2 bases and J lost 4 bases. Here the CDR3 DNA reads TGTGCCAGCAGTTTAGAGGGGGCTAGAGTCACTGAAGCTTTCTTT. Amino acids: CASSLEGARVTEAFF.